This T cell receptor (beta chain) was sequenced for a study of blood T cell repertoires in COVID-19. Study-wide background: Samples of COVID-19 (acute and convalescent) were obtained from the United States, Italy and Spain.

The germline V gene has CDR1 LGHNA and CDR2 YNFKEQ. The CDR3 length is 16 residues. Trimming removed 0 bases from V and 8 bases from J; junction bases left unmatched: 8. In the original workflow: Estimation of nucleated cell counts relied on the amplification of reference gene primers. The assay was immunoSEQ multiplex PCR, and TCRdb's table has in-frame clones only and misses some. Clone size and V and J calls were adopted from that table, with D and trimming inferred from the DNA. The sample contains under 250,000 clones, about 93% of which appear only once. Seattle cases were enrolled at active infection and followed longitudinally.

The sequenced sample consisted of peripheral blood. The receptor was derived from a man in his sixties with COVID-19, enrolled during active disease. This sequence joins TRBV4-2 and TRBJ1-4; the match to TRBD1 covers 8 bases. DNA of the CDR3: TGTGCCAGCAGCCAAGATCAGGGAACAGGGGGGGAAAAACTGTTTTTT. It codes for CASSQDQGTGGEKLFF.